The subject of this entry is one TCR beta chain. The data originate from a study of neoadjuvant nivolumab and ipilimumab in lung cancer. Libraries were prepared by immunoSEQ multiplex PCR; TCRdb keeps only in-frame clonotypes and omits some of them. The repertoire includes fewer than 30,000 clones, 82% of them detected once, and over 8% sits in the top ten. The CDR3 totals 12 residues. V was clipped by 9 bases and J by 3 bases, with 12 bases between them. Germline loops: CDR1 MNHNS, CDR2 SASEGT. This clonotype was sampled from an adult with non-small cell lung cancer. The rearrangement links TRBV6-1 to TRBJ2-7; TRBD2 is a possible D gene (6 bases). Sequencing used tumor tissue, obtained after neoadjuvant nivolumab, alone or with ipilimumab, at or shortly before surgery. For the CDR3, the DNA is TGTGCCAGTTCCTCGGGGGTCTACGAGCAGTACTTC. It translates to CASSSGVYEQYF.